Described below is a single T cell receptor beta chain sequence and its context. This clonotype has a handful of counts. Its antigen has not been determined. No per-base quality is available; no much larger clone lies one base away. This specimen belongs to a study of blood T cells in healthy people across ages (dated by TCRdb to about 2015). The study in broad terms: In model experiments, template switching captured about one uniquely barcoded TCR beta cDNA molecule for every two T cells. Using deep sequencing normalized with unique cDNA molecular identifiers, the study measured how TCR beta repertoire diversity changes with age. Four age groups were formed from the donors: young (average roughly 16 years), middle-aged (roughly 38), aged (about 62) and long-lived (around 80). Donors of different ages were randomly distributed across sequencing lanes to avoid experimental bias. The study analyzed two additional independent replicas of 1 million unique cDNA reads from the same blood draw for two donors, one aged 18 to 30 and one aged 80 or older.

The full study reports these points: Compared with the aged group, more naive CD4+ T cells, fewer expanded clones and increased TCR diversity were shown by the long-lived group, suggesting age selection. Since profiling was done on bulk unsorted PBMCs, naive and antigen-experienced compartments could not be conclusively compared. Observed TCR beta diversity per million T cells fell roughly linearly with age, and a significant reduction was already apparent by age roughly 40. Because the CMV infection status of the donors was unknown, age-related changes in expanded clonotypes may potentially have been confounded. The percentage of naive T cells measured by flow cytometry correlated strongly with observed TCR beta diversity. Total diversity estimates from one million sequenced T cells were considered lower bounds and underestimates.

The protocol used for the library was 5' RACE. The instrument given in TCRdb is Illumina HiSeq 2500. The second PCR ran for about 7 to 11 cycles and used a J-beta primer mix along with a sample-barcoded 5' primer. Each TCR beta cDNA molecule received a unique molecular identifier from a template-switch 5' adaptor carrying 12 random nucleotides. Each sample yielded at least 3 million CDR3-containing paired-end reads. The Mint cDNA synthesis kit, primed by a TRBC-specific oligonucleotide, was used to synthesize first-strand cDNA from all RNA. After uracil-DNA glycosylase treatment, a first 18-cycle PCR used universal primers M1SS and BC2_uni_R on all cDNA. The authors processed their data as follows. For normalization, 1 million high-quality reads, each with a distinct molecular identifier, were randomly selected from each sample. Reads with shared molecular identifiers were discarded instead of being binned into consensus sequences. MiTCR, set to a Q25 quality threshold and the strictest error-elimination algorithm, was used for CDR3 identification, clonotype clustering and error correction. A nonparametric unseen species model using Euler transformation provided a lower-bound estimate of total TCR beta diversity. Using fastp trimming at Q25 and MiXCR clonotype assembly, TCRdb reanalyzed the public sequencing data and kept in-frame beta chains. Identical CDR3 protein sequences are pooled into one entry, listed with their most common genes and DNA. In this record, the V and J calls reflect TCRdb's handling and not the investigators' own analysis. The sample data list about 730,000 distinct CDR3 sequences, and around 40% of these were observed just once. Of the sample, roughly 20% is held by the ten largest clones.

The germline V gene (reference sequence) provides CDR1 LNHNV and CDR2 YYDKDF. V and J are truncated by 0 bases and 5 bases respectively, leaving an intervening sequence of 13 bases. The CDR3 numbers 15 residues from cysteine through phenylalanine. CDR3 DNA only is kept here, 45 bases in frame from base 1. The 35 to 40 donors, aged about 6 to 95 years, were systemically healthy Caucasian individuals from Russia. Approximately 9.3 milliliters of peripheral blood were drawn from each donor into EDTA-treated Vacutainer tubes. PBMCs were isolated by Ficoll-Paque density-gradient centrifugation, with at least 6.5 million obtained per sample. Trizol reagent was used to extract total RNA from the PBMCs, yielding at least 5.5 micrograms per sample. For every donor, flow cytometry on a PBMC aliquot measured the percentage of naive CD45RAhigh/CD27high T cells.

Source material: blood. This TCR was sampled from a woman aged 60-75 years in good health. The rearranged chain carries TRBV15 and TRBJ1-1, with TRBD1 as a weak D call on 5 bases. The CDR3 reads CATSRDQGEATEAFF. Read as DNA, the sequence is TGTGCCACCAGCAGAGATCAAGGGGAGGCGACTGAAGCTTTCTTT. The reference TRBV15 and TRBJ1-1 proteins fill in what lies around the CDR3, so the full variable domain reads DAMVIQNPRYQVTQFGKPVTLSCSQTLNHNVMYWYQQKSSQAPKLLFHYYDKDFNNEADTPDNFQSRRPNTSFCFLDIRSPGLGDTAMYLCATSRDQGEATEAFFGQGTRLTVV.